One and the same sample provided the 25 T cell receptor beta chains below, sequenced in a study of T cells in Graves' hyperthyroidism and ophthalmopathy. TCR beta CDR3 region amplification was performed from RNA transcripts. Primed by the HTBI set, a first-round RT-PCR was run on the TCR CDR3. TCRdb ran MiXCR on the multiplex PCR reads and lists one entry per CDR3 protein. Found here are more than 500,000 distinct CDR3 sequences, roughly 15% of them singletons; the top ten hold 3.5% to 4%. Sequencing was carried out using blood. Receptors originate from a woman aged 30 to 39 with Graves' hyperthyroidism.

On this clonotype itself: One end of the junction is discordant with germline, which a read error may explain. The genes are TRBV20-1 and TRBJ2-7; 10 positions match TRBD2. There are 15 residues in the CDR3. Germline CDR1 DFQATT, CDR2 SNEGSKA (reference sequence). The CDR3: CSASELAGKTYEQYF. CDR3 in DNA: TGCAGTGCTAGTGAACTAGCGGGGAAAACCTACGAGCAATACTTC.

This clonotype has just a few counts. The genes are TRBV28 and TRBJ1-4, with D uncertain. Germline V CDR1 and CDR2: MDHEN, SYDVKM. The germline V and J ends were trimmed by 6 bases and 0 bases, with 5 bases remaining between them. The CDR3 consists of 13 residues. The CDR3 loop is CASRVATNEKLFF. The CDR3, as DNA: TGTGCCAGCAGAGTTGCAACTAATGAAAAACTGTTTTTT. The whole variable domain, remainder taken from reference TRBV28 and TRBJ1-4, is DVKVTQSSRYLVKRTGEKVFLECVQDMDHENMFWYRQDPGLGLRLIYFSYDVKMKEKGDIPEGYSVSREKKERFSLILESASTNQTSMYLCASRVATNEKLFFGSGTQLSVL.

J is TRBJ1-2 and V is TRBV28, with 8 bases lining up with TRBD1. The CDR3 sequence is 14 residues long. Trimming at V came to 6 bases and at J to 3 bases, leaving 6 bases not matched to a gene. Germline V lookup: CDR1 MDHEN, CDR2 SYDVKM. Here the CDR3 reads CASRPGTGHYGYTF. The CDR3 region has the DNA TGTGCCAGCAGACCCGGGACAGGCCACTATGGCTACACCTTC.

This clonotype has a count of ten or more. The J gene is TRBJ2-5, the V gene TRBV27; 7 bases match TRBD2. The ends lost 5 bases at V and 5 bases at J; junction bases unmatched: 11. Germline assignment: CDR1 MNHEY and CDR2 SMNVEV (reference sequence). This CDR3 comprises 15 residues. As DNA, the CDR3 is TGTGCCAGCAGTCCCCGGGTGGGGGGAGGGGAGACCCAGTACTTC. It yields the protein CASSPRVGGGETQYF.

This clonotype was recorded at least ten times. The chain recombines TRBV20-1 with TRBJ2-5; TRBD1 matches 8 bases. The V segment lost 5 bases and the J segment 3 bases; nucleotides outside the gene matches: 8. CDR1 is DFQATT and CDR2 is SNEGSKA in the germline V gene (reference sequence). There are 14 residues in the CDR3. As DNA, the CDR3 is TGCAGTGCTCAATCCGGGACAGGAAAAGAGACCCAGTACTTC. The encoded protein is CSAQSGTGKETQYF.

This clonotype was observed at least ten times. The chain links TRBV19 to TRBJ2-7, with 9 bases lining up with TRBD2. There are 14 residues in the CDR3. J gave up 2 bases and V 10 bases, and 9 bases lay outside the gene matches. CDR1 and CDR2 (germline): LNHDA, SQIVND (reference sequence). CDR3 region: CATAAAGGPYEQYF. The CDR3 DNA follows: TGTGCCACTGCCGCAGCGGGAGGTCCCTACGAGCAGTACTTC.

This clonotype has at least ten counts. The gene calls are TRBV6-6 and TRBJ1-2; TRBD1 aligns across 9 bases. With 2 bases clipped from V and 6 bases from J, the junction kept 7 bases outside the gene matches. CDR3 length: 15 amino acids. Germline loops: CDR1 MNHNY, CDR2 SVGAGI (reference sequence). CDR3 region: CASSYAGQGRDGYTF. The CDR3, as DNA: TGTGCCAGCAGTTACGCTGGACAGGGGAGGGATGGCTACACCTTC.

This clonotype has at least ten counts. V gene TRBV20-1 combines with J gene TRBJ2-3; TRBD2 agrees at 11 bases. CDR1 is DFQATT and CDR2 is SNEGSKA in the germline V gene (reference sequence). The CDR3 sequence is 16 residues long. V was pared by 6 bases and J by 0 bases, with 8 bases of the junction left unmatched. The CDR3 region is CSAQKGTSGSTDTQYF. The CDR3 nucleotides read TGCAGTGCCCAAAAAGGGACTAGCGGAAGCACAGATACGCAGTATTTT.

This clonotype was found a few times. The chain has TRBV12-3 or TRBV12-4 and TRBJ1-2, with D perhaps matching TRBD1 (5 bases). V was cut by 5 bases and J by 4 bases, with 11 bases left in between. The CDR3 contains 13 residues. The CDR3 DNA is TGTGCCAGCAGTAGCGGGGGATTCTATGGCTACACCTTC. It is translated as CASSSGGFYGYTF.

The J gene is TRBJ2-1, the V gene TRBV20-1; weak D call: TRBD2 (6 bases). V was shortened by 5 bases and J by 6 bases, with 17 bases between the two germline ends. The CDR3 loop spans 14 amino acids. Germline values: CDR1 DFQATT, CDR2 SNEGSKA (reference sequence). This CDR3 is CSAHRLGGINEQFF. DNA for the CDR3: TGCAGTGCTCACCGTCTTGGCGGGATCAATGAGCAGTTCTTC.

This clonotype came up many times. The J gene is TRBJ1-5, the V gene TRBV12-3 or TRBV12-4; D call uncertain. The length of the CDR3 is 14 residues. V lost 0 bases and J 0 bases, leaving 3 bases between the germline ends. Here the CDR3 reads CASSLANSNQPQHF. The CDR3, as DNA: TGTGCCAGCAGTTTAGCAAATAGCAATCAGCCCCAGCATTTT.

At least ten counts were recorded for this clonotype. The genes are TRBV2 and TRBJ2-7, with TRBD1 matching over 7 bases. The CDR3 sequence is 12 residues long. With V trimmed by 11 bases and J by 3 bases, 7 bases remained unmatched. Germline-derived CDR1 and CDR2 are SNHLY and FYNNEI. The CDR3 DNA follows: TGTGCCCTCAGGGGACAGATCTACGAGCAGTACTTC. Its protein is CALRGQIYEQYF.

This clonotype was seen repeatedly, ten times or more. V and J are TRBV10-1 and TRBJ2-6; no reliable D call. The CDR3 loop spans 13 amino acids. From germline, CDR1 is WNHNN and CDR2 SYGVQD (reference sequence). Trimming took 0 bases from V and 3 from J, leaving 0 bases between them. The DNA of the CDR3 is TGCGCCAGCAGTGAGTCTGGGGCCAACGTCCTGACTTTC. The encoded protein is CASSESGANVLTF.

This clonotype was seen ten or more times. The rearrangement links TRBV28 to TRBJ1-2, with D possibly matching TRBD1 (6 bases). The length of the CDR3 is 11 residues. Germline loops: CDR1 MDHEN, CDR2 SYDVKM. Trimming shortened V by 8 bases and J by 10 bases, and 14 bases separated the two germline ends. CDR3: CASAVQGLYTF. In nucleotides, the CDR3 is TGTGCCAGCGCCGTCCAGGGGCTCTACACCTTC.

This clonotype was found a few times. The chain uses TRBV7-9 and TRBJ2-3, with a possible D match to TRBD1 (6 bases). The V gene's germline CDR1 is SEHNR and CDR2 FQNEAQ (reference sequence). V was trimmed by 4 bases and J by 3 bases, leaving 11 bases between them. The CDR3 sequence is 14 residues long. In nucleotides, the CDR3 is TGTGCCAGCAGCTCGATACAGGGTACAGATACGCAGTATTTT. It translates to CASSSIQGTDTQYF.

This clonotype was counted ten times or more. CDR3 DNA sequence: TGTGCCAGCAGTTTATCGGCTAGCGGGCTTTACGAGCAGTACTTC. Its translation: CASSLSASGLYEQYF. The chain employs TRBV27 and TRBJ2-7; TRBD2 matches at 8 bases. V was pared by 0 bases and J by 4 bases, with 5 bases of the junction left unmatched. This CDR3 is 15 amino acids long. The germline gives CDR1 MNHEY, CDR2 SMNVEV (reference sequence).

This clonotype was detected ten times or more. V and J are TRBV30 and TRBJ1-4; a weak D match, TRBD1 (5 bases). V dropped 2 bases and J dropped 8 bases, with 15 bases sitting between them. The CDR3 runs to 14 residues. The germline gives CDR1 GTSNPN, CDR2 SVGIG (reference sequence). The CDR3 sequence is CAWSRPGKGEKLFF. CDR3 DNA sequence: TGTGCCTGGAGTCGGCCGGGGAAGGGGGAAAAACTGTTTTTT.

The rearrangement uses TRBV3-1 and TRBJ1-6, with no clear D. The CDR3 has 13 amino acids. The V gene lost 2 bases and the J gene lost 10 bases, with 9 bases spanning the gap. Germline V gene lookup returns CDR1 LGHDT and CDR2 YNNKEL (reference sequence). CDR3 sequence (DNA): TGTGCCAGCAGCCAATATCAGAACTCACCCCTCCACTTT. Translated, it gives CASSQYQNSPLHF.

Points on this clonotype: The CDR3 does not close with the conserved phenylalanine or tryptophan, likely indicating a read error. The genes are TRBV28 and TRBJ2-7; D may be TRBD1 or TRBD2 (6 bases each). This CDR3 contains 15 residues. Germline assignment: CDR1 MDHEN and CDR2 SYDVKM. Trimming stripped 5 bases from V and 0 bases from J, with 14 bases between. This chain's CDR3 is CASSPLGGASYEQYL. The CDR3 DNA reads TGTGCCAGCAGTCCCCTCGGGGGCGCCTCCTACGAGCAGTACCTC.

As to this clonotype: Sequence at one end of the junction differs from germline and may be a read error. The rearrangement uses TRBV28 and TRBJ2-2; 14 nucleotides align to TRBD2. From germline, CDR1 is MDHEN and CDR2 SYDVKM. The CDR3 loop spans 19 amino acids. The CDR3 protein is CASSLTPGTSGRGAGELFF. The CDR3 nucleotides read TGCGCCAGCAGCCTAACGCCGGGGACTAGCGGGAGAGGGGCCGGGGAGCTGTTTTTT.

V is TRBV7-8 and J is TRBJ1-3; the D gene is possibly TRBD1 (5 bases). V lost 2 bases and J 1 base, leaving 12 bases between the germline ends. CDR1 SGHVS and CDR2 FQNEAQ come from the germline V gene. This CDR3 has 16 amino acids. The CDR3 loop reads CASSLLGGVSGNTIYF. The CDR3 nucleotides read TGTGCCAGCAGCTTACTAGGAGGGGTGTCTGGAAACACCATATATTTT.

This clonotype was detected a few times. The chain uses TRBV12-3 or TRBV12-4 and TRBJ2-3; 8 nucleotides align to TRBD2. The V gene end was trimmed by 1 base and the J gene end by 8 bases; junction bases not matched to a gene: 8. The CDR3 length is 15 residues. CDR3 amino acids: CASSLESGRLVTQYF. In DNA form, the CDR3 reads TGTGCCAGCAGTTTAGAAAGCGGGAGATTAGTTACGCAGTATTTT.

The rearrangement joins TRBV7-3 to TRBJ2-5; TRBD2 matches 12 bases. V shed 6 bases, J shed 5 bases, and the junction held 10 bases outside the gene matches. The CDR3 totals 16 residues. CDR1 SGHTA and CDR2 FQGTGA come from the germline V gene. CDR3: CASSPGLAGWPETQYF. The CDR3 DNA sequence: TGTGCCAGCAGTCCGGGACTAGCGGGTTGGCCGGAGACCCAGTACTTC.

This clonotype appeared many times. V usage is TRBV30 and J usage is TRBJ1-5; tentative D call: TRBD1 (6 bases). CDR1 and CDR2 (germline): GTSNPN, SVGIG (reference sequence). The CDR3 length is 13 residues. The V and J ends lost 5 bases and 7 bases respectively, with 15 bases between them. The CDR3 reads CAWAPTGRQPQHF. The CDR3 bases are TGTGCCTGGGCCCCTACAGGGAGACAGCCCCAGCATTTT.

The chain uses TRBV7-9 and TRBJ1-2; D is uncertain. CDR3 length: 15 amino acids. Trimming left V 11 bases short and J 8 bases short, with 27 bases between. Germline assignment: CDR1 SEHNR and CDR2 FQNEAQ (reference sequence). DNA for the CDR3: TGTGCCGGCACGCTGACCCATCCGCCGGGTGGAGGCTACACCTTC. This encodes CAGTLTHPPGGGYTF.